This T cell receptor (beta chain) was recorded in a study of blood T cell repertoires in COVID-19. Trimming cost V 3 bases and J 0 bases, with 12 bases left between them. Germline lookup yields CDR1 MNHEY and CDR2 SMNVEV (reference sequence). The CDR3 totals 16 residues. Authors' data handling: Amplification of reference gene primers provided the estimated nucleated cell counts. Measured with immunoSEQ multiplex PCR; TCRdb has only the in-frame clones, and not every one. For V, J and clone size, that table is used; D and trimming come from the DNA. The profile shows around 250,000 clones, around 89% of them singletons.

V gene TRBV27 combines with J gene TRBJ2-1; weak D call: TRBD2 (5 bases). The receptor comes from a woman under 40 with acute COVID-19. Material: PBMCs or T cells enriched from blood (not recorded which). The CDR3, as DNA: TGTGCCAGCAGTTTGGCGGGTCCGGTCTCCTACAATGAGCAGTTCTTC. It codes for CASSLAGPVSYNEQFF.